This passage covers 12 T cell receptor beta chains from one sample sequenced in a study of shared clonotypes between healthy human individuals. Profiled with immunoSEQ multiplex PCR; TCRdb holds only in-frame clones, not every one. The sample yields about 2.4 million clones, 93% seen once. The sequenced material came from naive CD4+ T cells from PBMCs. Subset reported: CD45RA+ positively selected. The origin of the receptors is a young man in good health. Some clones in this sample may be carry-over from other donors' samples.

The chain is built from TRBV6-1 and TRBJ1-2; no firm D call. V lost 1 base and J 8 bases, leaving 8 bases between the germline ends. CDR3 length: 12 amino acids. The germline CDR1 and CDR2 sequences are MNHNS and SASEGT. The DNA for the CDR3 is TGTGCCAGCAGTGAAGGGGAGATCGGCTACACCTTC. This encodes CASSEGEIGYTF.

V usage is TRBV27 and J usage is TRBJ1-2, with TRBD1 identical over 8 bases. Unmatched junction bases numbered 6, after V lost 6 bases and J lost 0 bases. From germline, CDR1 is MNHEY and CDR2 SMNVEV (reference sequence). The CDR3 has 15 residues. The DNA of the CDR3 is TGTGCCAGCAGGGGGACAGGCCGACCTAACTATGGCTACACCTTC. The encoded protein is CASRGTGRPNYGYTF.

The CDR3 reads CASDLIRRGQPQHF. The CDR3 nucleotides read TGTGCCAGCGATCTTATAAGGCGTGGTCAGCCCCAGCATTTT. The chain joins TRBV6-6 to TRBJ1-5, with D unresolved. Per germline, CDR1 MNHNY and CDR2 SVGAGI (reference sequence). The CDR3 consists of 14 residues. Between the trimmed V and J ends, which lost 8 bases and 6 bases, there was a span of 17 bases.

The chain recombines TRBV4-1 with TRBJ2-3; D tentatively fits TRBD1 or TRBD2 (6 bases each). V was cut by 0 bases and J by 5 bases, with 12 bases left in between. CDR1 MGHRA and CDR2 YSYEKL come from the germline V gene. The CDR3 spans 15 residues. CDR3 amino acids: CASSQEGGGGDTQYF. The DNA of the CDR3 is TGCGCCAGCAGCCAAGAGGGTGGAGGGGGAGATACGCAGTATTTT.

To note about this clone: Distinct nucleotide sequences in the sample also encode this CDR3. V usage is TRBV4-3 and J usage is TRBJ1-2; tentatively, D is TRBD1 (6 bases). The V end lost 1 base, the J end lost 5 bases, and 11 bases lay between the germline ends. From germline, CDR1 is LGHNA and CDR2 YSLEER. The CDR3 totals 14 residues. The CDR3 DNA reads as TGCGCCAGCAGCCAAGTGGGCAGGGGTTATGGCTACACCTTC. Translated: CASSQVGRGYGYTF.

The CDR3: CASSQDAPTSGRGETQYF. The CDR3 DNA reads TGTGCCAGCAGCCAAGATGCCCCGACTAGCGGTAGGGGGGAGACCCAGTACTTC. V is TRBV4-2 and J is TRBJ2-5, with 9 bases that match TRBD2. V lost 0 bases and J lost 5; bases outside the gene matches: 13. The CDR3 has 18 residues. Germline V lookup: CDR1 LGHNA, CDR2 YNFKEQ.

This clone was counted once. The chain is built from TRBV5-4 and TRBJ2-7, with 8 bases lining up with TRBD2. The germline V gene encodes CDR1 SGHNT and CDR2 YYREEE (reference sequence). The J segment lost 6 bases and the V segment lost 6 bases, leaving 14 bases of the junction unmatched. The CDR3 is made up of 15 amino acids. This CDR3 is CASNPIPGGQGEQYF. The CDR3 coding sequence is TGTGCCAGCAACCCCATACCGGGAGGGCAGGGCGAGCAGTACTTC.

The chain employs TRBV7-2 and TRBJ2-7; the D gene could be TRBD1 or TRBD2 (5 bases each). CDR3 length equals 15 residues. Per the germline V gene, CDR1 is SGHTA and CDR2 is FQGNSA. V was trimmed by 8 bases and J by 6 bases, leaving 23 bases between them. The CDR3 reads CASGLPSGGTGEQYF. In nucleotides, the CDR3 is TGTGCCAGCGGCCTACCCAGTGGGGGTACGGGCGAGCAGTACTTC.

The chain has TRBV7-9 and TRBJ2-3; D is unclear. Germline CDR1 SEHNR, CDR2 FQNEAQ (reference sequence). V was shortened by 3 bases and J by 12 bases, with 13 bases between the two germline ends. The CDR3 is 12 amino acids. CDR3 residues: CASSFSTSAQYF. The CDR3 DNA sequence: TGTGCCAGCAGCTTTTCTACCTCGGCACAGTATTTT.

The V and J genes are TRBV28 and TRBJ2-7, with TRBD1 matching 8 bases. Germline CDR1 and CDR2: MDHEN and SYDVKM. The junction had 4 bases not matched to a gene; V was cut back by 6 bases and J by 0 bases. There are 14 residues in the CDR3. CDR3 residues: CASRLTGDSYEQYF. The CDR3 DNA follows: TGTGCCAGCAGGCTGACAGGGGACTCCTACGAGCAGTACTTC.

The chain couples TRBV6-1 to TRBJ1-2; 9 nucleotides match TRBD1. With V trimmed by 3 bases and J by 0 bases, 8 bases remained unmatched. The CDR3 loop spans 17 amino acids. The germline V gene encodes CDR1 MNHNS and CDR2 SASEGT. CDR3 sequence (DNA): TGTGCCAGCAGTGAGCGGACAGGGGCCCCCTCTAACTATGGCTACACCTTC. The encoded protein is CASSERTGAPSNYGYTF.

This chain uses TRBV30 with TRBJ1-2, with unresolved D. The CDR3 consists of 15 residues. V lost 0 bases to trimming and J lost 3 bases, with 14 bases between them. Germline V gene sequence: CDR1 GTSNPN, CDR2 SVGIG (reference sequence). Here the CDR3 reads CAWSVSEGFDYGYTF. The CDR3 coding sequence is TGTGCCTGGAGTGTATCGGAGGGATTCGACTATGGCTACACCTTC.